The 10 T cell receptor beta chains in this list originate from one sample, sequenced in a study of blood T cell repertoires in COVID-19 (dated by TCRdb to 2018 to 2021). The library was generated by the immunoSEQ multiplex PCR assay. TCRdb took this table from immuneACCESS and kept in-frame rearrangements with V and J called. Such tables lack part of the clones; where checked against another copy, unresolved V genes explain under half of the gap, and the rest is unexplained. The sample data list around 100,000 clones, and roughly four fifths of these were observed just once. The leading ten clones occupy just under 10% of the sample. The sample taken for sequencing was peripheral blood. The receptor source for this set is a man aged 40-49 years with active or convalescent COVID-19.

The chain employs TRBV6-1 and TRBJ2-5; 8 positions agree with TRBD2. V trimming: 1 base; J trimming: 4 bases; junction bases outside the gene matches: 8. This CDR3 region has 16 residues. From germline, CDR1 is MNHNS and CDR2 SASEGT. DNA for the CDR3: TGTGCCAGCAGTGAAGAAGGGCGGGGGGTTCTAGAGACCCAGTACTTC. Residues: CASSEEGRGVLETQYF.

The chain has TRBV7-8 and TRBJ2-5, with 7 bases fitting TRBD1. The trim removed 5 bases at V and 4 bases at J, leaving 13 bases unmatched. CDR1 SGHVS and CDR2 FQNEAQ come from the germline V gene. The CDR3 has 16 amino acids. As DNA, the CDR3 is TGTGCCAGCAGCCGAGGGTTCACAGGGGTGGGAGAGACCCAGTACTTC. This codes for CASSRGFTGVGETQYF.

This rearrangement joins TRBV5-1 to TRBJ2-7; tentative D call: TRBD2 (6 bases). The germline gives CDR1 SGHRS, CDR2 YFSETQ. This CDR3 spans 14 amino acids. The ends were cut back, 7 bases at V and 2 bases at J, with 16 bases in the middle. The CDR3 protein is CASGLGWGAYEQYF. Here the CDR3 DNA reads TGCGCCAGCGGGTTAGGGTGGGGGGCCTACGAGCAGTACTTC.

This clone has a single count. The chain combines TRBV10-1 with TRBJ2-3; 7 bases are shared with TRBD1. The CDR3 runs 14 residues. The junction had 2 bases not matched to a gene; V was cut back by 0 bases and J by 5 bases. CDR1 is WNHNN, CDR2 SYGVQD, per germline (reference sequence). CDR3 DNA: TGCGCCAGCAGTGAGTCAGGGGGCTTAGATACGCAGTATTTT. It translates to CASSESGGLDTQYF.

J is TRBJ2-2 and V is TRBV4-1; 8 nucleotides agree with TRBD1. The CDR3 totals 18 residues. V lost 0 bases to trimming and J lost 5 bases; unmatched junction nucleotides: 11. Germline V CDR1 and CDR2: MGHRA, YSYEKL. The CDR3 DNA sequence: TGCGCCAGCAGCCAAGATGGAACAGGGGGACGACGGACCGGGGAGCTGTTTTTT. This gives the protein CASSQDGTGGRRTGELFF.

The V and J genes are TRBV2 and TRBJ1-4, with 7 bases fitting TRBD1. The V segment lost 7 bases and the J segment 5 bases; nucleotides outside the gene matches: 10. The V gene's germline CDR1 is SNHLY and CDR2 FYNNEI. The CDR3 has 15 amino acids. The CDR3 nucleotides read TGTGCCAGCACCCCTCAGGGGGTGGGGAATGAAAAACTGTTTTTT. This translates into CASTPQGVGNEKLFF.

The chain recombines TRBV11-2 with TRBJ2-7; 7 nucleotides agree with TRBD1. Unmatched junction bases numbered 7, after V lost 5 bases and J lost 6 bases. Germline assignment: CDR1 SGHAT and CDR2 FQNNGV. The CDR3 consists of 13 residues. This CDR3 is CASSPRQGTEQYF. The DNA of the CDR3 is TGTGCCAGCAGCCCTCGACAGGGAACCGAGCAGTACTTC.

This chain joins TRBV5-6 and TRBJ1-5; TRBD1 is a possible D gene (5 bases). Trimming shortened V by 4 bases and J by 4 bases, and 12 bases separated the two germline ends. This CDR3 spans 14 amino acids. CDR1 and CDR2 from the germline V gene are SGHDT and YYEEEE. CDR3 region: CASSGRQLNQPQHF. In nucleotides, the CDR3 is TGTGCCAGCAGCGGAAGACAGCTAAATCAGCCCCAGCATTTT.

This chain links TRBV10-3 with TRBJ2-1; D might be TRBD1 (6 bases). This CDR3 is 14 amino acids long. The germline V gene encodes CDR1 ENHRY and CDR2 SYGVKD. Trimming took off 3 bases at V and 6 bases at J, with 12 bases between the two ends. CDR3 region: CAISDLQGSNEQFF. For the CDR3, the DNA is TGTGCCATCAGTGATTTACAGGGTAGCAATGAGCAGTTCTTC.

Written as DNA, the CDR3 is TGTGCCAGCAGTGACCAGGGATACTCCTACAATGAGCAGTTCTTC. Translation: CASSDQGYSYNEQFF. The chain joins TRBV7-6 to TRBJ2-1; possible D gene TRBD1, 5 bases. Deletions cut 6 bases from V and 0 bases from J, with 12 bases between. The CDR3 covers 15 residues. Germline values: CDR1 SGHVS, CDR2 FNYEAQ.